The 16 T cell receptor beta chains listed next were all sequenced from one sample in a study of T cell responses to AZD1222 COVID-19 vaccine. Libraries were prepared by immunoSEQ multiplex PCR; TCRdb keeps only in-frame clonotypes and omits some of them. The profile shows approximately 100,000 clones, less than 95% of them singletons. The sequenced sample was peripheral blood, obtained on day 0 of AZD1222 vaccination. These receptors were collected from an adult in good health.

This clone was found once. This chain connects TRBV7-6 to TRBJ2-5, with D possibly called TRBD1 or TRBD2 (5 bases each). There are 15 residues in the CDR3. Germline CDR1 is SGHVS and CDR2 is FNYEAQ. V gave up 0 bases and J gave up 5 bases, with 13 bases separating them. Written as DNA, the CDR3 is TGTGCCAGCAGCTTAGCGCCTAGAGGGGTCGAGACCCAGTACTTC. Protein: CASSLAPRGVETQYF.

The chain has TRBV7-9 and TRBJ2-2; 13 bases are shared with TRBD2. The CDR3 is made up of 17 amino acids. Germline CDR1 reads SEHNR; CDR2 reads FQNEAQ (reference sequence). Trimming took 5 bases from V and 0 from J; bases not matched to a gene: 3. CDR3 residues: CASSQTSGGANTGELFF. CDR3 bases: TGTGCCAGCAGCCAAACTAGCGGGGGGGCGAACACCGGGGAGCTGTTTTTT. Full variable domain (remainder filled in from reference TRBV7-9 and TRBJ2-2): DTGVSQNPRHKITKRGQNVTFRCDPISEHNRLYWYRQTLGQGPEFLTYFQNEAQLEKSRLLSDRFSAERPKGSFSTLEIQRTEQGDSAMYLCASSQTSGGANTGELFFGEGSRLTVL.

The rearrangement links TRBV19 to TRBJ1-2; TRBD1 might be the D (6 bases). V lost 1 base and J 4 bases, leaving 16 bases between the germline ends. This CDR3 comprises 16 residues. Germline V gene lookup returns CDR1 LNHDA and CDR2 SQIVND (reference sequence). The CDR3 spells CASSIVLGARGYGYTF. As DNA, the CDR3 is TGTGCCAGTAGTATAGTATTGGGGGCGCGAGGCTATGGCTACACCTTC.

This clone was seen just once. V gene TRBV18 combines with J gene TRBJ2-3; D unclear. From germline, CDR1 is KGHSH and CDR2 LQKENI. The CDR3 length is 13 residues. Trimming cost V 0 bases and J 6 bases, with 7 bases left between them. The DNA of the CDR3 is TGTGCCAGCTCACCACCGGTGGGGGATACGCAGTATTTT. Protein: CASSPPVGDTQYF.

This chain uses TRBV12-3 or TRBV12-4 with TRBJ2-7; D might be TRBD1 (6 bases). This CDR3 has 13 residues. V gave up 2 bases and J gave up 4 bases, with 9 bases separating them. The CDR3 loop reads CASSLTGQYEQYF. The CDR3 coding sequence is TGTGCCAGCAGTTTAACAGGGCAATACGAGCAGTACTTC.

The CDR3 loop reads CASSLVSGSGYTF. The CDR3 nucleotides are TGCGCCAGCAGCTTGGTTTCGGGGAGTGGCTACACCTTC. The chain combines TRBV5-1 with TRBJ1-2; no firm D call. With 0 bases removed from V and 7 bases from J, the gap between germline ends came to 10 bases. From germline, CDR1 is SGHRS and CDR2 YFSETQ. There are 13 residues in the CDR3.

This sequence joins TRBV11-2 and TRBJ2-2; 9 nucleotides match TRBD1. The CDR3 has 19 residues. CDR1 is SGHAT and CDR2 is FQNNGV in the germline V gene. V gave up 7 bases and J gave up 7 bases; unmatched junction bases: 22. CDR3 region: CASTMRTGVLTTLGGELFF. CDR3 coding DNA: TGTGCCAGCACTATGCGGACAGGGGTTTTGACGACCTTGGGCGGGGAGCTGTTTTTT.

This clone was observed once. The chain recombines TRBV2 with TRBJ1-2; TRBD1 might be the D (5 bases). CDR1 and CDR2 (germline): SNHLY, FYNNEI. V dropped 7 bases and J dropped 5 bases, with 17 bases sitting between them. The CDR3 sequence is 14 residues long. The CDR3 nucleotides are TGTGCCAGCAAAATTTTAAGGGCAGGGTATGGCTACACCTTC. This gives the protein CASKILRAGYGYTF.

This chain joins TRBV11-2 and TRBJ2-1; no clear D gene. This CDR3 spans 12 amino acids. V lost 8 bases, J lost 9 bases, and 14 bases lay in between. Germline CDR1 reads SGHAT; CDR2 reads FQNNGV. CDR3 sequence (DNA): TGTGCCAGCTTCTTTGGTTTAGGTGAGCAGTTCTTC. The encoded protein is CASFFGLGEQFF.

The gene calls are TRBV19 and TRBJ2-3; 9 nucleotides align to TRBD2. Germline CDR1 and CDR2: LNHDA and SQIVND (reference sequence). The ends lost 1 base at V and 6 bases at J; junction bases unmatched: 8. The CDR3 is made up of 16 amino acids. CDR3 in DNA: TGTGCCAGTAGTATAGTGGTGGCGGGGGGGTATGATACGCAGTATTTT. Residues: CASSIVVAGGYDTQYF.

This rearrangement joins TRBV15 to TRBJ1-2; 7 bases line up with TRBD1. This CDR3 is built from 14 residues. Unmatched junction bases numbered 5, after V lost 1 base and J lost 6 bases. CDR1 and CDR2 from the germline V gene are LNHNV and YYDKDF (reference sequence). The DNA for the CDR3 is TGTGCCACCAGCAGAGGTGGGACAGCTAATGGCTACACCTTC. It specifies CATSRGGTANGYTF.

The V and J genes are TRBV6-6 and TRBJ2-5; D is unresolved. V was pared by 5 bases and J by 4 bases, with 17 bases between. The CDR3 contains 15 residues. Germline V CDR1 and CDR2: MNHNY, SVGAGI (reference sequence). CDR3 protein: CASSPGRRSGETQYF. In nucleotides, the CDR3 is TGTGCCAGCAGTCCCGGACGGCGATCCGGAGAGACCCAGTACTTC.

The chain links TRBV10-1 to TRBJ1-3; TRBD1 agrees at 7 bases. The length of the CDR3 is 18 residues. V lost 3 bases and J lost 0; bases outside the gene matches: 11. CDR1 and CDR2 from the germline V gene are WNHNN and SYGVQD (reference sequence). Here the CDR3 DNA reads TGCGCCAGCAGTGATCGACAGGGAGGGATCCCCTCTGGAAACACCATATATTTT. Encoded protein: CASSDRQGGIPSGNTIYF.

The chain has TRBV4-3 and TRBJ1-1, with D tentatively TRBD1 (6 bases). CDR1 and CDR2 (germline): LGHNA, YSLEER. CDR3 length equals 14 residues. V shed 0 bases and J shed 7 bases, with 12 bases lying between them. CDR3 nucleotide sequence: TGCGCCAGCAGCCAAGATAGGGGGGAACTTGAAGCTTTCTTT. Translated, it gives CASSQDRGELEAFF.

The J gene is TRBJ1-2, the V gene TRBV7-9, with 11 nucleotides matching TRBD1. Losses at the gene ends were 5 bases for V and 9 bases for J; bases not matched to a gene: 17. The CDR3 consists of 17 residues. CDR1 is SEHNR and CDR2 is FQNEAQ in the germline V gene (reference sequence). The DNA for the CDR3 is TGTGCCAGCAGCGACCCCCGGACAGGGGGCTACTATCTGAGCTACACCTTC. This gives the protein CASSDPRTGGYYLSYTF.

In this sample, this clone turned up once. The gene calls are TRBV5-4 and TRBJ1-1; 7 bases are shared with TRBD1. Germline CDR1 SGHNT, CDR2 YYREEE (reference sequence). The CDR3 contains 11 residues. The V gene end was trimmed by 7 bases and the J gene end by 9 bases; junction bases not matched to a gene: 6. CDR3 coding DNA: TGTGCCAGCCCGGGGACAGATAAAGCTTTCTTT. The encoded protein is CASPGTDKAFF. The full variable domain, its missing parts supplied by reference TRBV5-4 and TRBJ1-1, is ETGVTQSPTHLIKTRGQQVTLRCSSQSGHNTVSWYQQALGQGPQFIFQYYREEENGRGNFPPRFSGLQFPNYSSELNVNALELDDSALYLCASPGTDKAFFGQGTRLTVV.